This T cell receptor beta chain emerged from a study of blood T cell repertoires in COVID-19. Across the whole study: COVID-19 samples from acute and convalescent phases originated in the United States, Italy and Spain. Sources were T cells, B-cell-depleted T cells, or PBMCs; the material itself was cDNA or gDNA.

Authors' data handling: Cell counts per sample came from amplifying reference gene primers. Clones were read by immunoSEQ multiplex PCR, and TCRdb kept only the in-frame ones, dropping some. The V and J calls and clone size are taken from that table; D and trimming were inferred from the DNA. Of about 69,000 clones listed, nearly 90% are singletons. The CDR3 consists of 14 residues. Germline loops: CDR1 SGHTA, CDR2 FQGTGA. V was clipped by 10 bases and J by 4 bases, with 18 bases between them. The chain couples TRBV7-3 to TRBJ2-3; weak D call: TRBD2 (7 bases). Sequencing was done on a sample of peripheral blood. This sequence originates from a woman between 50 and 59 years old with active COVID-19. CDR3 DNA: TGTGCCACTCAAAGGGGGAGGGTTGCAGATACGCAGTATTTT. This gives the protein CATQRGRVADTQYF.